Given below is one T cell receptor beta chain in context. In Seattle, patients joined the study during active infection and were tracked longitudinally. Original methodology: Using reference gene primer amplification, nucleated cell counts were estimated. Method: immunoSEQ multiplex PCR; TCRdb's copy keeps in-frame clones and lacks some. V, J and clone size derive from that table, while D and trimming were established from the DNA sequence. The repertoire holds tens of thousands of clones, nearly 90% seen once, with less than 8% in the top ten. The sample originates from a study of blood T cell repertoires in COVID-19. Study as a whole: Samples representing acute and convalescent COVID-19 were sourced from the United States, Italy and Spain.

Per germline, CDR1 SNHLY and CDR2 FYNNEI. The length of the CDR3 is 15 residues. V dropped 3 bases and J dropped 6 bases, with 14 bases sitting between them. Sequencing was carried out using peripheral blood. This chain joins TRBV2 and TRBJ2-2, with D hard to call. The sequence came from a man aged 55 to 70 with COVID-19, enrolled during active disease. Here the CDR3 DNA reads TGTGCCAGCAGTGAGACGATCCTGGGCCCCGGGGAGCTGTTTTTT. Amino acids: CASSETILGPGELFF. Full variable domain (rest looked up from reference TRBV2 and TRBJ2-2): EPEVTQTPSHQVTQMGQEVILRCVPISNHLYFYWYRQILGQKVEFLVSFYNNEISEKSEIFDDQFSVERPDGSNFTLKIRSTKLEDSAMYFCASSETILGPGELFFGEGSRLTVL.